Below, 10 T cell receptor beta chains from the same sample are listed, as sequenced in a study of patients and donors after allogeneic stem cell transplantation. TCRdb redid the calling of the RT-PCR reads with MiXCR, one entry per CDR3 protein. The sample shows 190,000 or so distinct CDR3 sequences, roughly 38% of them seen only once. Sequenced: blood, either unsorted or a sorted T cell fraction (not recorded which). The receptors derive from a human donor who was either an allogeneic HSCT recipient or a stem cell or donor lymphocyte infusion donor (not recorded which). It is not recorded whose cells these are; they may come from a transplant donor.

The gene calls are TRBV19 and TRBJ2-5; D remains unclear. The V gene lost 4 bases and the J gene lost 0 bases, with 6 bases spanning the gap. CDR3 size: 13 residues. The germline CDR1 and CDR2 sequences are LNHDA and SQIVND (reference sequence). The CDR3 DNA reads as TGTGCCAGTAGTAGGCAGAACCAAGAGACCCAGTACTTC. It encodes CASSRQNQETQYF.

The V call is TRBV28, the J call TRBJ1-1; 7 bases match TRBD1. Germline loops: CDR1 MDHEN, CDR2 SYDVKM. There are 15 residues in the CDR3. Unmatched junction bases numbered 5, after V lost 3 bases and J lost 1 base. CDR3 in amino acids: CASSFRGGENTEAFF. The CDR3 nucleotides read TGTGCCAGCAGTTTCCGAGGGGGCGAGAACACTGAAGCTTTCTTT. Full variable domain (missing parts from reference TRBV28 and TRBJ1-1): DVKVTQSSRYLVKRTGEKVFLECVQDMDHENMFWYRQDPGLGLRLIYFSYDVKMKEKGDIPEGYSVSREKKERFSLILESASTNQTSMYLCASSFRGGENTEAFFGQGTRLTVV.

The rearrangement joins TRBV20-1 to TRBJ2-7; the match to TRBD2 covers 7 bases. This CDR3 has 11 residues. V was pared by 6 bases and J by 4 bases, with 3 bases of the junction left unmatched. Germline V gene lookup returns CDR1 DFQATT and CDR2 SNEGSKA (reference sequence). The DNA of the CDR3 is TGCAGTGCACTAGCGTGGTACGAGCAGTACTTC. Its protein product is CSALAWYEQYF.

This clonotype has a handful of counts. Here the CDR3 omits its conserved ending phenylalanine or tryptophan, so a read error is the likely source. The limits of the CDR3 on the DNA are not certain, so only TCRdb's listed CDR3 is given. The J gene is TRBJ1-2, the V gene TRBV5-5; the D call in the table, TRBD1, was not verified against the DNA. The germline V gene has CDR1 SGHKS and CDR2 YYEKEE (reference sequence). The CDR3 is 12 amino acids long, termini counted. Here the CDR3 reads CASSLDRTGKSI.

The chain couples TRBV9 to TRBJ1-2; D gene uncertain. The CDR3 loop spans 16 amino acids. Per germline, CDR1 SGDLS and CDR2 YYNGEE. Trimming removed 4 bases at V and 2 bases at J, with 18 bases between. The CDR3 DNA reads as TGTGCCAGCAGCCCACTGGTCGAATTGAGGAACTATGGCTACACCTTC. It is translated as CASSPLVELRNYGYTF. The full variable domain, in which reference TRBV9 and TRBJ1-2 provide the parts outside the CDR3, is DSGVTQTPKHLITATGQRVTLRCSPRSGDLSVYWYQQSLDQGLQFLIQYYNGEERAKGNILERFSAQQFPDLHSELNLSSLELGDSALYFCASSPLVELRNYGYTFGSGTRLTVV.

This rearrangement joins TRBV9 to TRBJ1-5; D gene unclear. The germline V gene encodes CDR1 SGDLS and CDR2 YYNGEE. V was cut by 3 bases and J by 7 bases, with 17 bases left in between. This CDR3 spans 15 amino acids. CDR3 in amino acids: CASSAPISTSQPQHF. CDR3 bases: TGTGCCAGCAGCGCTCCCATTAGCACATCCCAGCCCCAGCATTTT.

The CDR3 DNA is TGTGCCAGCAGCAAAATCAAGGACAGGGGTGAAGCTTTCTTT. Translation gives CASSKIKDRGEAFF. The chain employs TRBV9 and TRBJ1-1; 9 bases align to TRBD1. Germline V lookup: CDR1 SGDLS, CDR2 YYNGEE. CDR3 length: 14 residues. V shed 4 bases, J shed 7 bases, and the junction held 8 bases outside the gene matches.

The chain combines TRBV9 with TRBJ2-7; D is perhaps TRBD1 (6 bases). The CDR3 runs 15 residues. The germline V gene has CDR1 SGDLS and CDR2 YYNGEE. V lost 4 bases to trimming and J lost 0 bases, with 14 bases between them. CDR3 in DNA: TGTGCCAGCAGCCCCACCCGGGACAACTCCTACGAGCAGTACTTC. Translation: CASSPTRDNSYEQYF.

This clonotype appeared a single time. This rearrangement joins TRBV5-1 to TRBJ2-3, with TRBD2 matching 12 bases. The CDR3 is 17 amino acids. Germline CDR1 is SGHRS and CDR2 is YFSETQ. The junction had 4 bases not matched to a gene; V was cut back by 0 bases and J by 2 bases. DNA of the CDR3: TGCGCCAGCAGCTTGGTGGGGACTAGCGGGTACACAGATACGCAGTATTTT. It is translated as CASSLVGTSGYTDTQYF.

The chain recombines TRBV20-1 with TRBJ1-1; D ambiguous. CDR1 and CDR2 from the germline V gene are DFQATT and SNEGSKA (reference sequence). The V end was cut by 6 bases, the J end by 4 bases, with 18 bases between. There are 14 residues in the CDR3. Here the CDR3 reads CSAPLAGLGTEAFF. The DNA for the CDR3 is TGCAGTGCCCCACTGGCGGGGTTGGGCACTGAAGCTTTCTTT.